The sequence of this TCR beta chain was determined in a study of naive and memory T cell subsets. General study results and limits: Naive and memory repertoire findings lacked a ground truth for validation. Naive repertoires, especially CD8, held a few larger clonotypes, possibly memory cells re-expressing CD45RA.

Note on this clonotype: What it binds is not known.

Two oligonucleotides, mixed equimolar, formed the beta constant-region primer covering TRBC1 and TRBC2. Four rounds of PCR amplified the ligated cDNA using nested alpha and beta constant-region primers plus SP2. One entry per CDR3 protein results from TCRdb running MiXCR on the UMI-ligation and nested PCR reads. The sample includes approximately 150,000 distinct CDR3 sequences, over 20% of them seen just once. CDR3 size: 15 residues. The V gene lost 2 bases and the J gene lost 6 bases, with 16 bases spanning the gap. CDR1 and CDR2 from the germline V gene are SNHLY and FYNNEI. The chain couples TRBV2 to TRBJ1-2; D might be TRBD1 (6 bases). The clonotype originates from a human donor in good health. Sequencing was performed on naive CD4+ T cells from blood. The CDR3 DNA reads TGTGCCAGCAGTGAATTGCCAGGGGATCGGGATGGCTACACCTTC. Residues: CASSELPGDRDGYTF.